A single sample gave rise to the 21 T cell receptor beta chains below, sequenced in a study of blood T cell repertoires in COVID-19. Assay: immunoSEQ multiplex PCR; the TCRdb copy retains only in-frame clones and omits some. The data show 350,000 or so clones, about 87% seen once. Sequenced: peripheral blood. All receptors come from a woman aged 25 to 39 with COVID-19, enrolled during active disease.

J is TRBJ2-5 and V is TRBV6-5; 8 bases align to TRBD1. The CDR3 has 15 amino acids. Trimming took 0 bases from V and 2 from J; bases not matched to a gene: 2. CDR1 and CDR2 (germline): MNHEY, SVGAGI. CDR3 DNA sequence: TGTGCCAGCAGTTACTCCCGGGACAGGCAAGAGACCCAGTACTTC. Translating gives CASSYSRDRQETQYF.

The chain couples TRBV3-1 (or the pseudogene TRBV3-2) to TRBJ1-5; a weak D match, TRBD1 (5 bases). CDR3 size: 17 residues. Germline V gives CDR1 LGHDT, CDR2 YNNKEL (reference sequence). The V and J ends lost 4 bases and 5 bases respectively, with 21 bases between them. In DNA, the CDR3 is TGTGCCAGCAGCCTCTACCTTGGGGGGGGAAAGTATCAGCCCCAGCATTTT. It translates to CASSLYLGGGKYQPQHF.

The chain recombines TRBV28 with TRBJ1-3; TRBD1 is a possible D gene (6 bases). The CDR3 totals 15 residues. V shed 3 bases and J shed 2 bases, with 11 bases lying between them. Looked up from germline, CDR1 is MDHEN and CDR2 is SYDVKM. The CDR3 loop reads CASSFSTGPGNTIYF. The DNA of the CDR3 is TGTGCCAGCAGTTTCTCCACAGGGCCTGGAAACACCATATATTTT.

This chain connects TRBV12-2 to TRBJ2-7; the DNA was not used to check the table's D call, TRBD2. TRBV12-2 is given as a pseudogene. The CDR3 has 16 amino acids. This CDR3 is CASRLFPSDDLYEQYF. Here the CDR3 DNA reads TGTGCAAGTCGTCTCTTTCCTAGCGACGACCTCTACGAGCAGTACTTC.

J is TRBJ2-7 and V is TRBV27; D remains ambiguous. V was trimmed by 7 bases and J by 1 base, leaving 29 bases between them. Germline V gene lookup returns CDR1 MNHEY and CDR2 SMNVEV (reference sequence). The CDR3 contains 19 residues. Here the CDR3 DNA reads TGTGCCAGCATGGCCTATTCGGTTGTCGCCGGCGCACAGTCCTACGAGCAGTACTTC. As protein: CASMAYSVVAGAQSYEQYF.

J is TRBJ2-6 and V is TRBV7-3; perhaps TRBD1 as D (7 bases). The CDR3 consists of 16 residues. V gave up 4 bases and J gave up 3 bases, with 13 bases separating them. Germline-derived CDR1 and CDR2 are SGHTA and FQGTGA. For the CDR3, the DNA is TGTGCCAGCAGCTCCCAGGGGGGAAGTGGGGCCAACGTCCTGACTTTC. Translation gives CASSSQGGSGANVLTF.

This chain connects TRBV9 to TRBJ2-5, with 7 bases aligning to TRBD1. Germline CDR1 is SGDLS and CDR2 is YYNGEE. This CDR3 spans 14 amino acids. The V segment lost 4 bases and the J segment 3 bases; nucleotides outside the gene matches: 6. CDR3: CASSPGTVKETQYF. As DNA, the CDR3 is TGTGCCAGCAGCCCCGGGACAGTAAAAGAGACCCAGTACTTC.

This chain uses TRBV6-6 with TRBJ2-5; 7 bases map to TRBD1. The CDR3 runs to 15 residues. Germline CDR1 reads MNHNY; CDR2 reads SVGAGI (reference sequence). The J segment lost 7 bases and the V segment lost 6 bases, leaving 14 bases of the junction unmatched. The CDR3 reads CASRLPGQPSGTQYF. The CDR3 coding sequence is TGTGCCAGCAGACTACCGGGACAGCCATCGGGGACCCAGTACTTC.

The rearrangement links TRBV4-3 to TRBJ2-1; D ambiguous. This CDR3 spans 16 amino acids. CDR1 and CDR2 from the germline V gene are LGHNA and YSLEER. Trimming removed 0 bases at V and 0 bases at J, with 9 bases between. CDR3: CASSQDALNSYNEQFF. In DNA form, the CDR3 reads TGCGCCAGCAGCCAAGATGCACTGAACTCCTACAATGAGCAGTTCTTC.

The rearrangement uses TRBV2 and TRBJ2-2; possible D gene TRBD2, 6 bases. Trimming removed 11 bases from V and 4 bases from J, with 17 bases in between. The CDR3 extends over 14 amino acids. CDR1 and CDR2 (germline): SNHLY, FYNNEI. CDR3 residues: CASSREMGTGELFF. The CDR3 DNA sequence: TGTGCCTCTTCACGGGAGATGGGCACCGGGGAGCTGTTTTTT.

The chain links TRBV27 to TRBJ2-5, with 9 bases that match TRBD2. Germline CDR1 is MNHEY and CDR2 is SMNVEV (reference sequence). V dropped 3 bases and J dropped 2; count of bases not matched to a gene: 4. The CDR3 is 15 amino acids. The DNA of the CDR3 is TGTGCCAGCAGTTTGGCGGGAGGGATGCAAGAGACCCAGTACTTC. As protein: CASSLAGGMQETQYF.

This clone was recorded only once. The chain is built from TRBV2 and TRBJ2-3; D is undetermined. CDR1 and CDR2 (germline): SNHLY, FYNNEI. This CDR3 region has 16 residues. Trimming removed 4 bases at V and 5 bases at J, with 19 bases between. The CDR3 protein is CASSAIVLPPGDTQYF. CDR3 coding DNA: TGTGCCAGCAGTGCCATTGTACTCCCTCCCGGAGATACGCAGTATTTT. Drawing the rest from reference TRBV2 and TRBJ2-3, the complete variable domain is EPEVTQTPSHQVTQMGQEVILRCVPISNHLYFYWYRQILGQKVEFLVSFYNNEISEKSEIFDDQFSVERPDGSNFTLKIRSTKLEDSAMYFCASSAIVLPPGDTQYFGPGTRLTVL.

CDR3 loop: CASGISGVADTQYF. In DNA form, the CDR3 reads TGTGCTAGTGGTATCAGCGGGGTGGCAGATACGCAGTATTTT. V gene TRBV12-5 combines with J gene TRBJ2-3; TRBD2 agrees at 7 bases. The V segment lost 5 bases and the J segment 4 bases; nucleotides outside the gene matches: 6. The germline gives CDR1 LGHNT, CDR2 FRNRAP. The CDR3 length is 14 residues.

The CDR3 bases are TGTGCCGCGGGCAGTGCGGACGAGCAGTACTTC. Translation: CAAGSADEQYF. This chain connects TRBV19 to TRBJ2-7; possibly TRBD2 for D (5 bases). The CDR3 length is 11 residues. CDR1 and CDR2 (germline): LNHDA, SQIVND (reference sequence). V was pared by 11 bases and J by 5 bases, with 13 bases between. Variable domain in full (rest from reference TRBV19 and TRBJ2-7): DGGITQSPKYLFRKEGQNVTLSCEQNLNHDAMYWYRQDPGQGLRLIYYSQIVNDFQKGDIAEGYSVSREKKESFPLTVTSAQKNPTAFYLCAAGSADEQYFGPGTRLTVT.

The chain links TRBV5-5 to TRBJ2-7; D is possibly TRBD1 (5 bases). With 4 bases removed from V and 6 bases from J, the gap between germline ends came to 11 bases. The germline CDR1 and CDR2 sequences are SGHKS and YYEKEE (reference sequence). The CDR3 spans 12 residues. The CDR3 coding sequence is TGTGCCAGCAGCGTCCCTACAGGCGAGCAGTACTTC. It translates to CASSVPTGEQYF.

This clone was counted between two and nine times. The gene calls are TRBV5-1 and TRBJ1-4; possible D gene TRBD1, 6 bases. CDR1 SGHRS and CDR2 YFSETQ come from the germline V gene. V was cut by 1 base and J by 10 bases, with 23 bases left in between. This CDR3 comprises 17 residues. The CDR3 coding sequence is TGCGCCAGCAGCTTGACTCTGGACAGCGGCGGATTGGGAAAACTGTTTTTT. It specifies CASSLTLDSGGLGKLFF.

V usage is TRBV3-1 (or the pseudogene TRBV3-2) and J usage is TRBJ2-3, with 11 nucleotides matching TRBD2. Germline V CDR1 and CDR2: LGHDT, YNNKEL (reference sequence). Trimming removed 4 bases from V and 8 bases from J; junction bases left unmatched: 11. This CDR3 region has 16 residues. The CDR3: CASSPLAGGGVGTQYF. CDR3 DNA: TGTGCCAGCAGCCCCTTAGCGGGAGGGGGAGTTGGTACGCAGTATTTT.

The chain joins TRBV27 to TRBJ1-2, with D perhaps matching TRBD1 (6 bases). Germline CDR1 and CDR2: MNHEY and SMNVEV (reference sequence). The CDR3 covers 14 residues. The V and J ends lost 5 bases and 5 bases respectively, with 15 bases between them. CDR3 DNA sequence: TGTGCCAGCAGTCCCGGGGGGGCGGGGTATGGCTACACCTTC. This sequence encodes CASSPGGAGYGYTF.

As DNA, the CDR3 is TGTGCCTGGAGTGTAATGTCGGCGGGATGGTCAGATACGCAGTATTTT. It yields the protein CAWSVMSAGWSDTQYF. This sequence joins TRBV30 and TRBJ2-3; D may be TRBD2 (6 bases). Germline CDR1 is GTSNPN and CDR2 is SVGIG (reference sequence). The length of the CDR3 is 16 residues. Between the trimmed V and J ends, which lost 0 bases and 4 bases, there was a span of 17 bases.

V usage is TRBV28 and J usage is TRBJ1-4, with D perhaps matching TRBD1 (5 bases). This CDR3 is 15 amino acids long. Trimming took off 7 bases at V and 2 bases at J, with 14 bases between the two ends. Looked up from germline, CDR1 is MDHEN and CDR2 is SYDVKM. CDR3 sequence (DNA): TGTGCCAGCAACATATGGGGGGGGACTAATGAAAAACTGTTTTTT. Translated, it gives CASNIWGGTNEKLFF.

The rearrangement links TRBV19 to TRBJ2-3; 7 nucleotides line up with TRBD1. Germline lookup yields CDR1 LNHDA and CDR2 SQIVND (reference sequence). The CDR3 runs 13 residues. The V segment lost 7 bases and the J segment 4 bases; nucleotides outside the gene matches: 5. CDR3 coding DNA: TGTGCCAGTAAAAGAGGGGGCGCAGATACGCAGTATTTT. This encodes CASKRGGADTQYF.